A selection of T cell receptor beta chains follows, all from one sample in a study of technical replicates of blood from four donors. Method: immunoSEQ multiplex PCR; TCRdb's copy keeps in-frame clones and lacks some. Among over 85,000 clones listed, 90% to 97% were seen once. The sequenced material came from T cells isolated from PBMCs. The receptors originated from a human donor in good health. The CDR3 runs from the conserved cysteine through the conserved F or W. The D gene is left open where the match is weak. Expanded clones are given a class, and other clones once, few, many or no size at all.

J gene,CDR3 length,D gene,clone size,V gene,CDR3 protein,CDR3 DNA
TRBJ2-4,17,TRBD1,-,TRBV11-2,CASSLFGTGLAKNIQYF,TGTGCCAGCAGCTTATTTGGGACAGGTTTAGCCAAAAACATTCAGTACTTC
TRBJ2-2,15,-,-,TRBV27,CASSLTVSRGGELFF,TGTGCCAGCAGTTTAACAGTCAGCCGGGGGGGGGAGCTGTTTTTT
TRBJ1-5,15,TRBD1,-,TRBV7-2,CASSLGQGAAQPQHF,TGTGCCAGCAGCTTGGGACAGGGGGCTGCTCAGCCCCAGCATTTT
TRBJ1-1,14,-,-,TRBV6-5,CASSYWRAGGEAFF,TGTGCCAGCAGTTACTGGAGGGCGGGGGGTGAAGCTTTCTTT
TRBJ2-5,14,-,-,TRBV27,CASSRGGKQETQYF,TGTGCCAGCAGCCGGGGAGGAAAGCAAGAGACCCAGTACTTC
TRBJ2-3,16,TRBD1,-,TRBV12-5,CASGQGEYTVTDTQYF,TGTGCTAGTGGTCAGGGGGAGTATACGGTCACAGATACGCAGTATTTT
TRBJ2-7,15,-,-,TRBV6-5,CASSYSDPLVGEQYF,TGTGCCAGCAGTTACTCGGATCCCCTGGTCGGGGAGCAGTACTTC
TRBJ2-3,15,-,once,TRBV18,CASSPGLRVTDTQYF,TGTGCCAGCTCACCAGGTCTACGGGTTACAGATACGCAGTATTTT
TRBJ2-1,14,-,once,TRBV6-5,CASSYSRVYNEQFF,TGTGCCAGCAGTTACTCTAGAGTCTACAATGAGCAGTTCTTC
TRBJ1-1,12,-,once,TRBV19,CASRPRDTEAFF,TGTGCCAGTAGACCCCGGGACACTGAAGCTTTCTTT
TRBJ2-7,15,-,-,TRBV27,CASSWGHRDPYEQYF,TGTGCCAGCAGTTGGGGCCACAGGGACCCCTACGAGCAGTACTTC